Sequencing of this T cell receptor beta chain was carried out in a study of PD-L1 blockade in urothelial cancer. Across the whole study: Patients initiated atezolizumab around 2014 at 1,200 mg intravenously every 3 weeks. Of prior chemotherapy regimens, patients had received between 0 and 3. Blood was analyzed 3 weeks (second dose) and 6 weeks after treatment start.

The table came from immunoSEQ multiplex PCR; TCRdb's copy has only in-frame clones and leaves some out. The data contain some 110,000 clones, about 91% of them singletons. Documented time point: peripheral blood 6 weeks after treatment start. Diagnoses among patients were locally advanced or metastatic urothelial carcinoma. This sequence was found in a man between 60 and 75 years old with urothelial cancer. Sequencing used PBMCs, obtained around atezolizumab (anti-PD-L1) treatment.

CDR3 DNA: TGTGCCAGCAGCCGGGGGGAGGGACAGGGCGAAAACATTCAGTACTTC. As protein: CASSRGEGQGENIQYF. V is TRBV7-8 and J is TRBJ2-4; 9 nucleotides agree with TRBD1. This CDR3 contains 16 residues. Trimming removed 5 bases from V and 5 bases from J; junction bases left unmatched: 10. The germline CDR1 and CDR2 sequences are SGHVS and FQNEAQ. Full variable domain (remainder filled in from reference TRBV7-8 and TRBJ2-4): GAGVSQSPRYKVAKRGQDVALRCDPISGHVSLFWYQQALGQGPEFLTYFQNEAQLDKSGLPSDRFFAERPEGSVSTLKIQRTQQEDSAVYLCASSRGEGQGENIQYFGAGTRLSVL.